The following is a T cell receptor (beta chain) sequence with its context. The data belong to a study of T cell responses to AZD1222 COVID-19 vaccine. TCRdb keeps only in-frame clones here, not all; method: immunoSEQ multiplex PCR. The top ten hold less than 0.55% of the sample, which has roughly 170,000 clones, around 90% seen once. CDR3 length: 16 amino acids. Trimming left V 3 bases short and J 2 bases short, with 17 bases between. CDR1 and CDR2 (germline): MNHEY, SMNVEV (reference sequence). This receptor was obtained from an adult in good health. The rearrangement links TRBV27 to TRBJ2-7, with D possibly TRBD1 on 6 matching bases. The sequencing used peripheral blood, collected on day 0 of AZD1222 vaccination. As DNA, the CDR3 is TGTGCCAGCAGTTTCGACCTGGCAGGGGCCACCTACGAGCAGTACTTC. Translation: CASSFDLAGATYEQYF.